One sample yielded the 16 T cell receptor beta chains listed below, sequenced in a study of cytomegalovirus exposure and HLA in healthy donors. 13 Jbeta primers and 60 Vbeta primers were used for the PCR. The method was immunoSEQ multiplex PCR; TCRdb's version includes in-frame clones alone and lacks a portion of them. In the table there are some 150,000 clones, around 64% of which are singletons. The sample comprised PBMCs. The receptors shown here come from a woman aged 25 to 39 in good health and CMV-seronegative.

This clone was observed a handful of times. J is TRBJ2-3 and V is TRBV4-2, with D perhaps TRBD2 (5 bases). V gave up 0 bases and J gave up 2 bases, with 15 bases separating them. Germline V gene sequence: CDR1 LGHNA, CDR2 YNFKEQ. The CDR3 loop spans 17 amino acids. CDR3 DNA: TGTGCCAGCAGCCAAGATTTGAACGGGAAAGTCACAGATACGCAGTATTTT. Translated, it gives CASSQDLNGKVTDTQYF.

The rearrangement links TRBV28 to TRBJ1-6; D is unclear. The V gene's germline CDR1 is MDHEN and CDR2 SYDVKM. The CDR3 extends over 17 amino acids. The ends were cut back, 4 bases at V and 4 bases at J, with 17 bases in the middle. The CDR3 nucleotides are TGTGCCAGCAGTTCACTGGCAGGCGACCCGTATAATTCACCCCTCCACTTT. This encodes CASSSLAGDPYNSPLHF.

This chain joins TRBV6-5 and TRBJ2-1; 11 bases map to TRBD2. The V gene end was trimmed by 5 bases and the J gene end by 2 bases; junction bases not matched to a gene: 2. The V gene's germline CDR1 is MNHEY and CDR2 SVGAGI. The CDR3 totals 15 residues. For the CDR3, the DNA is TGTGCCAGCAGTCCTAGCGGGGGGACCTACAATGAGCAGTTCTTC. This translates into CASSPSGGTYNEQFF.

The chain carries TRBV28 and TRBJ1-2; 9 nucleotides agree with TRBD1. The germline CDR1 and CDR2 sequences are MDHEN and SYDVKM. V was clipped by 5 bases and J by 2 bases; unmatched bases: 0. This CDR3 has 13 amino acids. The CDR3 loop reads CASSDRGNYGYTF. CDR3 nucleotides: TGTGCCAGCAGTGACAGGGGGAACTATGGCTACACCTTC.

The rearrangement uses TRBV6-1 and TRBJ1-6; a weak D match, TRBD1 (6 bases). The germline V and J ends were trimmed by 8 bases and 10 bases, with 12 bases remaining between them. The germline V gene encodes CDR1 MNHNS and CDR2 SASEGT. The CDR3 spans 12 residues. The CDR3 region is CASLQGQSPLHF. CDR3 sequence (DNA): TGTGCCAGCTTACAGGGACAATCACCCCTCCACTTT.

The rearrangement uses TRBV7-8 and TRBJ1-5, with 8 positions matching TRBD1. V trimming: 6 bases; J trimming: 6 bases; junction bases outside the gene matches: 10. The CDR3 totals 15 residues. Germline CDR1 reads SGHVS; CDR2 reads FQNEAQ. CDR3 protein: CASSPDRATTQPQHF. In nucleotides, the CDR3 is TGTGCCAGCAGTCCGGACAGGGCCACCACTCAGCCCCAGCATTTT.

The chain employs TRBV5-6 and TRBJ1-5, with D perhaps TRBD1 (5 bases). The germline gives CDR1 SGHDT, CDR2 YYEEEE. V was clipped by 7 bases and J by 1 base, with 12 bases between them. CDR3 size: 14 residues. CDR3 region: CASREAGSNQPQHF. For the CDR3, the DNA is TGTGCCAGCCGAGAGGCAGGGAGCAATCAGCCCCAGCATTTT.

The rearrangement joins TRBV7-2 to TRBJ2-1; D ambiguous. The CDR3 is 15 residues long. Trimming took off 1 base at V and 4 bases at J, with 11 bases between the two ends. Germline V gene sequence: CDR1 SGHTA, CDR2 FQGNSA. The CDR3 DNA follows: TGTGCCAGCAGCTTAGACGCGGAACTGTACAATGAGCAGTTCTTC. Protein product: CASSLDAELYNEQFF.

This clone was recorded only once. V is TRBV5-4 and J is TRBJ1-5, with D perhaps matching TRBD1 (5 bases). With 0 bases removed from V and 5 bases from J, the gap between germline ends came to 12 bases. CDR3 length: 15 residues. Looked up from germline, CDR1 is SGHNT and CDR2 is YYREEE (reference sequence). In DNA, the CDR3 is TGTGCCAGCAGCTTGGATCCCAGGGTGGATCAGCCCCAGCATTTT. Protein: CASSLDPRVDQPQHF.

The DNA for the CDR3 is TGCGCCAGCAGCCAAGAGAGGGGGCCCTACGAGCAGTACTTC. Translating it yields CASSQERGPYEQYF. This sequence joins TRBV4-3 and TRBJ2-5; 7 bases are shared with TRBD1. The J call may be wrong; the DNA end is better matched by TRBJ2-7. The germline gives CDR1 LGHNA, CDR2 YSLEER. This CDR3 has 14 amino acids.

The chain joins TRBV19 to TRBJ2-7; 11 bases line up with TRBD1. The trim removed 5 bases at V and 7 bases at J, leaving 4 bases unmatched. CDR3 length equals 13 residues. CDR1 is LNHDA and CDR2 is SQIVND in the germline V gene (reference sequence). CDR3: CASSWTGGREQYF. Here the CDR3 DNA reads TGTGCCAGTAGTTGGACAGGGGGCAGGGAGCAGTACTTC.

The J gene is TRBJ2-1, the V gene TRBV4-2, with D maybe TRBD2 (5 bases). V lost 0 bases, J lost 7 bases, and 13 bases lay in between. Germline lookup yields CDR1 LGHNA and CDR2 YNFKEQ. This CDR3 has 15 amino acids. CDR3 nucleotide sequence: TGTGCCAGCAGCCAAGAATGGACTCGTAGGAATGAGCAGTTCTTC. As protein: CASSQEWTRRNEQFF.

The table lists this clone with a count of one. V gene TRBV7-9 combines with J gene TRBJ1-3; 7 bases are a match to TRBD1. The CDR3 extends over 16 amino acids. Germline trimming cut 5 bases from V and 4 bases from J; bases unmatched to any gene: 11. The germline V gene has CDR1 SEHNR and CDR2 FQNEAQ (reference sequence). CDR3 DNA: TGTGCCAGCAGCCAGTCGACAGGGTTATTAGGAAACACCATATATTTT. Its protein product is CASSQSTGLLGNTIYF.

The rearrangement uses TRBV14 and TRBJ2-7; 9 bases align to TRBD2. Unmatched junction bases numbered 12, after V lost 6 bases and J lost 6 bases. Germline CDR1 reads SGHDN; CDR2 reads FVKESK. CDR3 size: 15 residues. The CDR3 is CASRATSGQTCEQYF. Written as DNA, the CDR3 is TGTGCCAGCAGAGCAACTAGCGGGCAAACCTGCGAGCAGTACTTC.

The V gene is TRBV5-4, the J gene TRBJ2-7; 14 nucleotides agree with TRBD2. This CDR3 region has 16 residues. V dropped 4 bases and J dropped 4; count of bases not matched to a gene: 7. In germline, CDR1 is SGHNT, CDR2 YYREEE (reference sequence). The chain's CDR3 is CASSRGTSGRGYEQYF. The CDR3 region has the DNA TGTGCCAGCAGCCGGGGGACTAGCGGGAGAGGATACGAGCAGTACTTC.

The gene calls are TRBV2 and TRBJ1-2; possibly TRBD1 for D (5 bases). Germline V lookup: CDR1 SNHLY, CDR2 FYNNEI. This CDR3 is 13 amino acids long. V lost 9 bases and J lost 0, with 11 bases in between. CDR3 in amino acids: CASKTDANYGYTF. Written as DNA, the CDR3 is TGTGCCAGTAAGACAGATGCTAACTATGGCTACACCTTC.